This T cell receptor (beta chain) was profiled in a study of blood T cell repertoires in COVID-19. Study-level information: COVID-19 samples from acute and convalescent phases originated in the United States, Italy and Spain. From T cells, B-cell-depleted T cells, or PBMCs came the material, which was cDNA or gDNA.

In the original analysis: From reference gene primer amplification, estimates of nucleated cell counts were derived. Produced via immunoSEQ multiplex PCR; TCRdb's table is partial and in-frame only. The V and J calls and clone size come from that table; D and trimming were worked out from the DNA. Among about 190,000 clones listed, about 91% were seen once. After removal of 5 bases from V and 4 bases from J, the junction contained 13 bases not matched to a gene. The CDR3 is 16 residues long. CDR1 and CDR2 from the germline V gene are SGHAT and FQNNGV. V gene TRBV11-2 combines with J gene TRBJ2-5; 7 positions match TRBD1. The clonotype originates from a woman in her twenties or thirties with acute or convalescent COVID-19. Sequencing input: peripheral blood. The CDR3 loop is CASSRDRVRLGETQYF. DNA for the CDR3: TGTGCCAGCAGCCGAGACAGGGTCCGTTTAGGAGAGACCCAGTACTTC.